This is a list of T cell receptor beta chains from one sample in a study of control samples from healthy donors and cancer patients. Measured with immunoSEQ multiplex PCR; TCRdb has only the in-frame clones, and not every one. The table shows 75,000 to 95,000 clones, with about 88% occurring only once. The material sequenced was PBMCs. These receptors all come from a man in his 70s with lung cancer. The CDR3 runs from the conserved cysteine through the conserved F or W.

v_gene,CDR3aa
TRBV7-9,CASSSLSSLPNTGELFF
TRBV6-2/TRBV6-3,CASSSPPGTQYF
TRBV15,CATSRWGENYEQYF
TRBV9,CASSVARGGTGELFF
TRBV7-6,CASSPKVRGGTGSHEQYF
TRBV6-4,CASSDAGRNSPLHF
TRBV5-3,CARSLRTGPETQYF
TRBV7-8,CASSLGQSNQPQHF
TRBV4-2,CASSQKYPSGNQPQHF
TRBV7-8,CASSLVGTAYNEQFF
TRBV24-1,CATSGIGTGRDEAFF
TRBV6-1,CASSGPGLAGPTDTQYF
TRBV18,CASSSRAGDTGELFF
TRBV15,CATSRAGGLGEAFF
TRBV3-1/TRBV3-2,CASSPNRGQSNQPQHF
TRBV1,CTSSIGKGDYEQYF
TRBV2,CASSEGGTQYF
TRBV11-1,CASSLNSYGYTF
TRBV4-1,CASSQVGHPQETQYF
TRBV28,CASSFTPGGAKNIQYF
TRBV29-1,CSVLAGRSTDTQYF
TRBV5-1,CASSVGTGNTEAFF
TRBV4-2,CASSQDLASYNEQFF
TRBV5-6,CASSFRDLSYEQYF
TRBV10-1,CASSEGLNTGELFF
TRBV6-5,CASSPDRAVIYGYTF
TRBV7-8,CASSRSYEQYF
TRBV6-5,CASSYSTGVNQPQHF
TRBV7-8,CASSLGTSAPSQHF
TRBV6-2/TRBV6-3,CASSYRDSKNIQYF